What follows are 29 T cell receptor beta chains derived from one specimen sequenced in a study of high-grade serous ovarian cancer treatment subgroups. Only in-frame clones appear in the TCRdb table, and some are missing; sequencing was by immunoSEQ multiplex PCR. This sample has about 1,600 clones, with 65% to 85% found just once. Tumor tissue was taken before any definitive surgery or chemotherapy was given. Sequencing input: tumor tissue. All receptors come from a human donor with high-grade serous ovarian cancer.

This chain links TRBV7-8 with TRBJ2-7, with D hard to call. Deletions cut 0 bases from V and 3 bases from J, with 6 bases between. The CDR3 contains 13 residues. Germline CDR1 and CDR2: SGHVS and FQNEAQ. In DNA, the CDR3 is TGTGCCAGCAGCTTAGCACTGAACTACGAGCAGTACTTC. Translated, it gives CASSLALNYEQYF.

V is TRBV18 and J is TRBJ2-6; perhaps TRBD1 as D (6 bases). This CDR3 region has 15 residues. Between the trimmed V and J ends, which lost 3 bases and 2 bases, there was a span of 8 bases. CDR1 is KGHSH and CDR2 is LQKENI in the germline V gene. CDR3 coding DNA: TGTGCCAGCTCACCGGACAGCCCTGGGGCCAACGTCCTGACTTTC. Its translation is CASSPDSPGANVLTF.

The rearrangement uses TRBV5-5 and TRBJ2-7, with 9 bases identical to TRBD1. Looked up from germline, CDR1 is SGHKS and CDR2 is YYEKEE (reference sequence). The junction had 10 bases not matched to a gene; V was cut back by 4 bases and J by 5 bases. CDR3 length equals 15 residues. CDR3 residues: CASSARTGDVHEQYF. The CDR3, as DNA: TGTGCCAGCAGCGCCCGGACAGGGGATGTGCACGAGCAGTACTTC.

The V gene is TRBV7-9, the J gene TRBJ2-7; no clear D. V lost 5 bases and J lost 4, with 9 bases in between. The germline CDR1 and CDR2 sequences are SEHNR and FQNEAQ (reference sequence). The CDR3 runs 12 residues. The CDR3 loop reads CASSPNPYEQYF. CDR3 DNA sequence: TGTGCCAGCAGCCCAAATCCTTACGAGCAGTACTTC.

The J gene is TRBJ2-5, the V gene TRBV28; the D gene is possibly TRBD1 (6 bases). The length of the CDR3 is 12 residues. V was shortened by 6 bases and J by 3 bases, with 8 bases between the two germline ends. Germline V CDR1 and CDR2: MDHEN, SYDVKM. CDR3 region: CASRTGKETQYF. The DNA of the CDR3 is TGTGCCAGCAGGACAGGCAAAGAGACCCAGTACTTC.

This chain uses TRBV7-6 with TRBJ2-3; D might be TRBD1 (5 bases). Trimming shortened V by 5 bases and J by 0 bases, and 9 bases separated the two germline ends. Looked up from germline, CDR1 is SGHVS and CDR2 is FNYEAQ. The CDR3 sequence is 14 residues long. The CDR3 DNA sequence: TGTGCCAGCAGCCAACAGGCAAGCACAGATACGCAGTATTTT. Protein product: CASSQQASTDTQYF. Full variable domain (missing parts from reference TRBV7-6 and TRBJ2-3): GAGVSQSPRYKVTKRGQDVALRCDPISGHVSLYWYRQALGQGPEFLTYFNYEAQQDKSGLPNDRFSAERPEGSISTLTIQRTEQRDSAMYRCASSQQASTDTQYFGPGTRLTVL.

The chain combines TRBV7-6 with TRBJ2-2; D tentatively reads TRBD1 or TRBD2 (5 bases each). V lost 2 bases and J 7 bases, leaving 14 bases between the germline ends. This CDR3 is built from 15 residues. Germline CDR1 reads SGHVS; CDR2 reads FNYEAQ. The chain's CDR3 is CASSLFGVRGGELFF. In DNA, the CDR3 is TGTGCCAGCAGCTTATTCGGTGTGAGGGGCGGGGAGCTGTTTTTT.

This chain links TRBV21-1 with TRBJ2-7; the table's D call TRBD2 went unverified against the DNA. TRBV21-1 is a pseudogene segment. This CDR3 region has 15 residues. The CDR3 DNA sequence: TGTGCCAGCAGCAAAGGGACGGGAGACTCCTACGAGCAGTACTTC. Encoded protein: CASSKGTGDSYEQYF.

The CDR3 protein is CAWSWLAGDNEQFF. CDR3 DNA sequence: TGTGCCTGGAGTTGGTTAGCGGGAGACAATGAGCAGTTCTTC. This chain joins TRBV30 and TRBJ2-1, with 9 bases fitting TRBD2. The CDR3 extends over 14 amino acids. The germline gives CDR1 GTSNPN, CDR2 SVGIG (reference sequence). The junction had 4 bases not matched to a gene; V was cut back by 2 bases and J by 5 bases.

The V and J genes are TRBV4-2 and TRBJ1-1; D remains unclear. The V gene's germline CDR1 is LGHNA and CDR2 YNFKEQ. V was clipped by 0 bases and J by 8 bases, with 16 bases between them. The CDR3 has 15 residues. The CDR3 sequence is CASSQDPHGQAEAFF. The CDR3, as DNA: TGTGCCAGCAGCCAAGATCCCCACGGCCAGGCGGAAGCTTTCTTT.

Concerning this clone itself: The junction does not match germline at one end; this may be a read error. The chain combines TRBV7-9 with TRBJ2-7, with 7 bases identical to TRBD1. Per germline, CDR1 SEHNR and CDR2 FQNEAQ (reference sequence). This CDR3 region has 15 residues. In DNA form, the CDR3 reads TGTGCCAGCAGTTTAGGGGGACAGAGAGCCTACGAGCAGTACTTC. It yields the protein CASSLGGQRAYEQYF.

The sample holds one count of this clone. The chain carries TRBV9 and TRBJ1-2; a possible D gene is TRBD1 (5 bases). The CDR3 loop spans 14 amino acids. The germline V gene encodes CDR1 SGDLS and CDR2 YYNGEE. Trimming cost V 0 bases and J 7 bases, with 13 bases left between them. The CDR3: CASSVDQGIGGYTF. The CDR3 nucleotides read TGTGCCAGCAGCGTAGATCAGGGTATAGGTGGCTACACCTTC.

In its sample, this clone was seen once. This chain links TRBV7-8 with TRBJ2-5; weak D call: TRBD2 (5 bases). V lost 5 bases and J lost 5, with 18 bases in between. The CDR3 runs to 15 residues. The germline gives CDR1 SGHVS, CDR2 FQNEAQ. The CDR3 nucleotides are TGTGCCAGCAGCCCCGTTAACGGACTTCGGGAGACCCAGTACTTC. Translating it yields CASSPVNGLRETQYF.

CDR3 sequence: CASSTRTPGGETQYF. The DNA for the CDR3 is TGTGCCAGCAGCACCCGGACACCGGGGGGGGAGACCCAGTACTTC. The chain has TRBV5-4 and TRBJ2-5, with 8 bases identical to TRBD2. CDR1 SGHNT and CDR2 YYREEE come from the germline V gene (reference sequence). V shed 4 bases, J shed 5 bases, and the junction held 10 bases outside the gene matches. This CDR3 has 15 amino acids.

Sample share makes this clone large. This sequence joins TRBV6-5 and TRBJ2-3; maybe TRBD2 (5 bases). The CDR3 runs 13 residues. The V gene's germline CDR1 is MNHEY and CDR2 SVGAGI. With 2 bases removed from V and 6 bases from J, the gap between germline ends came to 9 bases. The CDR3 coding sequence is TGTGCCAGCAGTTACGGTAGAGGGGATACGCAGTATTTT. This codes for CASSYGRGDTQYF.

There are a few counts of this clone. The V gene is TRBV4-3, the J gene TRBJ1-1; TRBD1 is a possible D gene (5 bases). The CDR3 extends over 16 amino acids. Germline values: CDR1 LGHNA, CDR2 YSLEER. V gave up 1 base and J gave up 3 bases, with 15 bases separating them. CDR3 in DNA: TGCGCCAGCAGCCAAGGCCCCCGGGGCGGTGACACTGAAGCTTTCTTT. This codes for CASSQGPRGGDTEAFF.

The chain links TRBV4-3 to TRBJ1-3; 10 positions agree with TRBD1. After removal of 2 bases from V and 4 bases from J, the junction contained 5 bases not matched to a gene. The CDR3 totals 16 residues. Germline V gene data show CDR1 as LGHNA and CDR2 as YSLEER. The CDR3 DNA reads TGCGCCAGCAGCCAATACCCGGGACAGGGGGGAAACACCATATATTTT. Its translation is CASSQYPGQGGNTIYF.

The CDR3 protein is CASSLNTANEQFF. The CDR3 region has the DNA TGTGCCAGCAGCTTAAATACGGCGAATGAGCAGTTCTTC. J is TRBJ2-1 and V is TRBV7-2; D uncertain. The CDR3 totals 13 residues. Trimming cost V 2 bases and J 7 bases, with 9 bases left between them. Germline V gives CDR1 SGHTA, CDR2 FQGNSA.

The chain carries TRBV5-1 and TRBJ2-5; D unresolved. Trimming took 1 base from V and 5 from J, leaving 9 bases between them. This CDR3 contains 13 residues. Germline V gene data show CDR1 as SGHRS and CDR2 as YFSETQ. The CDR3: CASSLIPAETQYF. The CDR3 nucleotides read TGCGCCAGCAGCTTGATCCCGGCCGAGACCCAGTACTTC.

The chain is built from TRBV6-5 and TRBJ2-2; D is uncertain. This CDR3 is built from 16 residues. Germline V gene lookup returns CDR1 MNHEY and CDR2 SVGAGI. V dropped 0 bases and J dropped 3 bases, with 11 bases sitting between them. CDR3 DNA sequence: TGTGCCAGCAGTTACTCGTTCCTACCACACACCGGGGAGCTGTTTTTT. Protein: CASSYSFLPHTGELFF.

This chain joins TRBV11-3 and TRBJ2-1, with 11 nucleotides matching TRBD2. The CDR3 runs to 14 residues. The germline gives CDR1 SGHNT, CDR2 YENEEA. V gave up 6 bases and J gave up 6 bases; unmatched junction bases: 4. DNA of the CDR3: TGTGCCAGCAGTCTAGCGGGGGGTGCCAATGAGCAGTTCTTC. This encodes CASSLAGGANEQFF. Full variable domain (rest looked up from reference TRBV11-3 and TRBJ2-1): EAGVVQSPRYKIIEKKQPVAFWCNPISGHNTLYWYLQNLGQGPELLIRYENEEAVDDSQLPKDRFSAERLKGVDSTLKIQPAELGDSAVYLCASSLAGGANEQFFGPGTRLTVL.

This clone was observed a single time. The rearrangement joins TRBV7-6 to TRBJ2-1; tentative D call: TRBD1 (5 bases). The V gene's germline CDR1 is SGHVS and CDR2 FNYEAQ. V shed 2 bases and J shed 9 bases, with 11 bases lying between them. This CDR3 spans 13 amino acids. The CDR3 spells CASSLFQGGEQFF. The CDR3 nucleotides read TGTGCCAGCAGCTTATTTCAGGGCGGTGAGCAGTTCTTC.

CDR3 protein: CASSHSDSKWETQYF. The CDR3 DNA is TGCGCCAGCAGCCATTCGGACTCAAAGTGGGAGACCCAGTACTTC. The chain uses TRBV4-1 and TRBJ2-5, with D possibly TRBD2 on 5 matching bases. The CDR3 has 15 amino acids. V was cut by 3 bases and J by 5 bases, with 16 bases left in between. Germline CDR1 and CDR2: MGHRA and YSYEKL.

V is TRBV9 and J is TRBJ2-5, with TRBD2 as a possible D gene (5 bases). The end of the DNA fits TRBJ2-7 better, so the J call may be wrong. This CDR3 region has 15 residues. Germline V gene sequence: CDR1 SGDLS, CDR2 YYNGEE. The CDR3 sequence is CASSVDYGGLYEQYF. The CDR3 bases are TGTGCCAGCAGCGTAGATTACGGAGGCTTATACGAGCAGTACTTC.

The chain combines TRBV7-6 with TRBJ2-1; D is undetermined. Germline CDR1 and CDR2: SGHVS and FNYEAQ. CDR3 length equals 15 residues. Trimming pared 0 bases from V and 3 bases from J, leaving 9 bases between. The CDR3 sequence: CASSLAGSVYNEQFF. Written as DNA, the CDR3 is TGTGCCAGCAGCTTAGCAGGGTCAGTCTACAATGAGCAGTTCTTC.

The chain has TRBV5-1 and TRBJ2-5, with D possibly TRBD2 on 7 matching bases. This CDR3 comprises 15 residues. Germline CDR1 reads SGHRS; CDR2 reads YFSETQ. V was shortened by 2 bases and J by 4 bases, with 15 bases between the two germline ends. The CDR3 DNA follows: TGCGCCAGCAGCTTCGGGTCGGGGGGCCCAGAGACCCAGTACTTC. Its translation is CASSFGSGGPETQYF.

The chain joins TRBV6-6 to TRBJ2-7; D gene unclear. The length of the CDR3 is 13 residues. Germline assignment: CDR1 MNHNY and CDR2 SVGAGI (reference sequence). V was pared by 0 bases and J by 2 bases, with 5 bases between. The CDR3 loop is CASSYSITYEQYF. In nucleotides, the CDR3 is TGTGCCAGCAGTTACTCGATAACCTACGAGCAGTACTTC.

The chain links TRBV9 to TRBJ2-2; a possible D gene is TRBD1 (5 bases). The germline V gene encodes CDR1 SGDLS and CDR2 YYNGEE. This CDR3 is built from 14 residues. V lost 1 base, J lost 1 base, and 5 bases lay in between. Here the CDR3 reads CASSVQGNTGELFF. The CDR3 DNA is TGTGCCAGCAGCGTACAGGGGAACACCGGGGAGCTGTTTTTT.

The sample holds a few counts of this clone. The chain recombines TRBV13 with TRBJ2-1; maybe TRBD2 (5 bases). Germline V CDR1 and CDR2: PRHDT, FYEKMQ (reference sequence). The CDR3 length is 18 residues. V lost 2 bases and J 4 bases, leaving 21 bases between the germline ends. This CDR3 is CASSLFLAHDPDYNEQFF. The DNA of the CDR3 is TGTGCCAGCAGCTTATTTCTAGCACACGATCCTGATTACAATGAGCAGTTCTTC.